This is a list of T cell receptor beta chains from one sample in a study of shared clonotypes between healthy human individuals. Sequenced by immunoSEQ multiplex PCR; TCRdb stores in-frame clones only, minus some. The profile covers roughly 2,500,000 clones, with 90% to 95% appearing a single time and about 0.39% taken by the ten largest. Sequenced: naive CD4+ T cells from PBMCs. Receptor source: a man younger than 35 in good health. Some clones in this sample may be carry-over from other donors' samples. The CDR3 runs from the conserved cysteine through the conserved F or W. D genes are given only for firm matches. Not all rows give a size; the values are once, few, many and, for expanded clones, a class.

>TRBV2|.|.|TRBJ1-3
TGTGCCAGCAGCCCCCGGGGGTACTCTGGAAACACCATATATTTT
CASSPRGYSGNTIYF
>TRBV30|.|TRBD1|TRBJ1-5
TGTGCCTGGGGGACAGCCGTCAATCAGCCCCAGCATTTT
CAWGTAVNQPQHF
>TRBV5-1|.|.|TRBJ2-1
TGCGCCAGCAGCCCAGGAGGATCCTCCTACAATGAGCAGTTCTTC
CASSPGGSSYNEQFF
>TRBV7-2|.|.|TRBJ1-5
TGTGCCAGCAGCTTCTCCGGGTCCCCTCAGCCCCAGCATTTT
CASSFSGSPQPQHF
>TRBV13|once|TRBD2|TRBJ2-7
TGTGCCAGCAGCTTAGGTGGACTAGCGGGAGTTGTCTACGAGCAGTACTTC
CASSLGGLAGVVYEQYF
>TRBV7-3|.|TRBD1|TRBJ2-7
TGTGCCAGCAGCCCATCAGGGGGAGACGAGCAGTACTTC
CASSPSGGDEQYF
>TRBV5-4|.|.|TRBJ1-4
TGTGCCAGCAGCTTGGAGGCAGGGGCTGAAAAACTGTTTTTT
CASSLEAGAEKLFF
>TRBV19|.|.|TRBJ1-2
TGTGCCAGTACCGACGGAGGGCTTGGGCGGGATGGCTACACCTTC
CASTDGGLGRDGYTF
>TRBV6-5|.|.|TRBJ2-3
TGTGCCAGCAGGCAGGGGTCCACAGATACGCAGTATTTT
CASRQGSTDTQYF
>TRBV5-1|once|.|TRBJ2-5
TGCGCCAGCCGCAACCTCAGGGGCTCCCAAGAGACCCAGTACTTC
CASRNLRGSQETQYF
>TRBV5-1|.|.|TRBJ1-1
TGCGCCAGCAGCTCATCGACAGGGAACACTGAAGCTTTCTTT
CASSSSTGNTEAFF
>TRBV6-5|.|.|TRBJ1-1
TGTGCCAGCAGACCTGGGGGGGGAGCCGCCTCAGGTTTCTTT
CASRPGGGAASGFF
>TRBV18|.|TRBD2|TRBJ2-1
TGTGCCAGCTCACCACAGCGGGAGAACTCCTACAATGAGCAGTTCTTC
CASSPQRENSYNEQFF
>TRBV5-1|.|.|TRBJ2-5
TGCGCCAGCAGCCCCGCCCCCACTCCTCAAGAGACCCAGTACTTC
CASSPAPTPQETQYF
>TRBV18|.|.|TRBJ2-1
TGTGCCAGCTCACCTAAAGCAAGCTCCTACAATGAGCAGTTCTTC
CASSPKASSYNEQFF
>TRBV5-1|.|.|TRBJ1-1
TGCGCCAGCAGCTTCGGCAGGGGGAACACTGAAGCTTTCTTT
CASSFGRGNTEAFF
>TRBV28|.|.|TRBJ2-6
TGTGCCAGCAGTTTAAAAGGGAGGAGGGCCAACGTCCTGACTTTC
CASSLKGRRANVLTF
>TRBV7-9|.|.|TRBJ2-1
TGTGCCAGCAGCTTGAACTTACAATCTTTCTTC
CASSLNLQSFF
>TRBV7-6|.|.|TRBJ1-1
TGTGCCAGCAGCTTAGGCGGGCAGAGCTTAAACACTGAAGCTTTCTTT
CASSLGGQSLNTEAFF
>TRBV2|.|.|TRBJ2-7
TGTGCCAGCAGTGATCCCGGACAGATGGACGAGCAGTACTTC
CASSDPGQMDEQYF
>TRBV7-2|.|.|TRBJ2-7
TGTGCCAGCAGCTCCGAAGGGGGACCCTACGAGCAGTACTTC
CASSSEGGPYEQYF
>TRBV27|.|.|TRBJ1-2
TGTGCCAGCAGGACTTACGGCGGGGGGCTTTACTATGGCTACACCTTC
CASRTYGGGLYYGYTF
>TRBV14|.|.|TRBJ2-2
TGTGCCAGCAGCCAAGATCTCAACACCGGGGAGCTGTTTTTT
CASSQDLNTGELFF
>TRBV29-1|.|.|TRBJ1-5
TGCAGCGTTCAGACGGCCTCCAATCAGCCCCAGCATTTT
CSVQTASNQPQHF
>TRBV6-1|.|.|TRBJ2-1
TGTGCCAGCAGTGAAGTGCAGCGTAGCTCCTACAATGAGCAGTTCTTC
CASSEVQRSSYNEQFF
>TRBV5-1|.|.|TRBJ1-1
TGCGCCAGCAGCGTCGGGGGGACTACTGAAGCTTTCTTT
CASSVGGTTEAFF
>TRBV4-1|.|TRBD2|TRBJ2-2
TGCGCCAGCAGCCAGGCTACTAGCGGCCTGAACACCGGGGAGCTGTTTTTT
CASSQATSGLNTGELFF
>TRBV28|.|TRBD1|TRBJ1-2
TGTGCCAGCAGCTCTAAGTGGGGACAGGGACGTGGCTACACCTTC
CASSSKWGQGRGYTF
>TRBV20-1|.|.|TRBJ1-1
TGCAGTGCCCCCCGAAACACTGAAGCTTTCTTT
CSAPRNTEAFF
>TRBV28|.|.|TRBJ2-3
TGTGCCAGCAGTTTACTTCTCACAGGGGGGGACACAGATACGCAGTATTTT
CASSLLLTGGDTDTQYF
>TRBV18|.|.|TRBJ1-5
TGTGCCAGCTCACCACAAGGACAGAGCAATCGGCCCCAGCATTTT
CASSPQGQSNRPQHF
>TRBV7-6|.|TRBD1|TRBJ1-1
TGTGCCAGCAGCACATGGACAGGGAACACTGAAGCTTTCTTT
CASSTWTGNTEAFF
>TRBV5-1|.|.|TRBJ2-6
TGCGCCAGCAGCTTGGACAGGCCTAGCTCTGGGGCCAACGTCCTGACTTTC
CASSLDRPSSGANVLTF
>TRBV19|.|.|TRBJ1-1
TGTGCCAGTAGTATAGTTGACAGGTGGAACACTGAAGCTTTCTTT
CASSIVDRWNTEAFF
>TRBV5-4|.|.|TRBJ1-2
TGTGCCAGCAGCTTGGGGCCGGACGGACACTATGGCTACACCTTC
CASSLGPDGHYGYTF
>TRBV4-2|once|.|TRBJ1-2
TGTGCCAGCAGCCAAGCCCGGACGGTTACCTATGGCTACACCTTC
CASSQARTVTYGYTF
>TRBV28|.|TRBD1|TRBJ1-4
TGTGCCAGCATTAAAACTGCGGGGACAGGGGACGAAAAACTGTTTTTT
CASIKTAGTGDEKLFF
>TRBV4-3|.|.|TRBJ2-7
TGCGCCAGCAGCCAAGTTTCCAGCGGGCAGAGCTCCTACGAGCAGTACTTC
CASSQVSSGQSSYEQYF
>TRBV14|.|.|TRBJ2-5
TGTGCCAGCAGCCAAGGGGGGGCCCCCCACTTC
CASSQGGAPHF
>TRBV9|.|.|TRBJ2-2
TGTGCCAGCAGCGTAGGTGTCAGCGGGGAGCTGTTTTTT
CASSVGVSGELFF
>TRBV7-3|.|TRBD2|TRBJ2-3
TGTGCCAGCAGCCGGACTAGCGGCGCTAGCACAGATACGCAGTATTTT
CASSRTSGASTDTQYF
>TRBV28|.|TRBD2|TRBJ2-7
TGTGCCAGCAGTCCCCAGACTAGCGGGTACGAGCAGTACTTC
CASSPQTSGYEQYF
>TRBV4-3|once|.|TRBJ1-1
TGCGCCAGCAGCCAATCAACAGGGCTGAACACTGAAGCTTTCTTT
CASSQSTGLNTEAFF
>TRBV4-2|.|.|TRBJ2-3
TGTGCCACCAAAGGACCTAGAGAAGAGACGCAGTATTTT
CATKGPREETQYF
>TRBV27|once|.|TRBJ1-3
TGTGCCAGCAGTTTCGGGGCGGGGCCCAGACGCTCTGGAAACACCATATATTTT
CASSFGAGPRRSGNTIYF
>TRBV9|.|.|TRBJ1-2
TGTGCCAGCAGCCCCTCCGGGACGGCTAACTATGGCTACACCTTC
CASSPSGTANYGYTF
>TRBV6-1|.|TRBD1|TRBJ2-1
TGTGCCAGCAACAGAAGACAGGGCGCCTACAATGAGCAGTTCTTC
CASNRRQGAYNEQFF
>TRBV14|.|.|TRBJ1-2
TGTGCCAGCAGCCAAGAATATAGCCATGGTGGCTACACCTTC
CASSQEYSHGGYTF
>TRBV7-6|.|TRBD1|TRBJ2-7
TGTGCCAGCAGTACATACAGGGGGCCTCTGGGGGAGCAGTACTTC
CASSTYRGPLGEQYF
>TRBV10-3|.|.|TRBJ1-2
TGTGCCACGAGGTTCGGGGATGGCTACACCTTC
CATRFGDGYTF
>TRBV28|.|TRBD1|TRBJ1-1
TGTGCCAGCAGTAAGGCCCCTGTAGGGGGCCTGACTGAAGCTTTCTTT
CASSKAPVGGLTEAFF
>TRBV7-9|.|TRBD1|TRBJ2-2
TGTGCCAGCAGCTCAACAATACAGACAGGGATAAGAGGGGAGCTGTTTTTT
CASSSTIQTGIRGELFF